These 30 T cell receptor beta chains came from one sample sequenced in a study of human T cells and chemical hapten exposure. TCRdb processed the RACE reads anew with MiXCR; each CDR3 protein has one entry. The table records 250,000 or so distinct CDR3 sequences, 7.5% to 8% of them present only once. As to time point: pre-sensitization, week 0. Treatment in this sample: therapeutic diphenylcyclopropenone sensitization with weekly scalp DPC. Sequenced here: whole blood, sampled in connection with sensitization to the hapten diphenylcyclopropenone (DPC). Receptor source: a man between 18 and 29 years old with alopecia areata. Some clones in this sample may be carry-over from other donors' samples.

This sequence joins TRBV20-1 and TRBJ1-2, with no clear D. V gave up 4 bases and J gave up 3 bases, with 12 bases separating them. The germline gives CDR1 DFQATT, CDR2 SNEGSKA (reference sequence). This CDR3 spans 13 amino acids. Here the CDR3 reads CSANPGRYYGYTF. In DNA form, the CDR3 reads TGCAGTGCTAACCCGGGCCGGTACTATGGCTACACCTTC.

This clonotype was counted between two and nine times. V usage is TRBV6-5 and J usage is TRBJ2-7, with TRBD2 identical over 9 bases. CDR1 and CDR2 (germline): MNHEY, SVGAGI. CDR3 length: 15 residues. V lost 2 bases to trimming and J lost 6 bases; unmatched junction nucleotides: 8. The CDR3 coding sequence is TGTGCCAGCAGTTACCTGGTAGCGGGGGAGGGCGAGCAGTACTTC. Translating gives CASSYLVAGEGEQYF.

In this sample, this clonotype turned up a few times. The V gene is TRBV12-3 or TRBV12-4, the J gene TRBJ1-3; no clear D gene. The CDR3 contains 11 residues. V gave up 7 bases and J gave up 6 bases, with 7 bases separating them. The chain's CDR3 is CASNQENTIYF. CDR3 bases: TGTGCCAGCAACCAAGAAAACACCATATATTTT.

This clonotype has ten or more counts. The chain joins TRBV11-2 to TRBJ2-7; D possibly corresponds to TRBD2 (6 bases). Germline V gives CDR1 SGHAT, CDR2 FQNNGV. Trimming took off 6 bases at V and 6 bases at J, with 21 bases between the two ends. The CDR3 sequence is 15 residues long. This CDR3 is CASSPTGQGLGEQYF. The CDR3 region has the DNA TGTGCCAGCAGTCCAACGGGGCAGGGACTCGGCGAGCAGTACTTC.

This clonotype turned up a few times. This rearrangement joins TRBV4-3 to TRBJ2-1, with D maybe TRBD2 (5 bases). The CDR3 totals 15 residues. Germline CDR1 LGHNA, CDR2 YSLEER. Trimming pared 1 base from V and 12 bases from J, leaving 19 bases between. The CDR3 is CASSQALSGLLGQFF. The CDR3 DNA reads TGCGCCAGCAGCCAAGCACTCAGCGGCCTATTAGGGCAGTTCTTC.

The chain has TRBV2 and TRBJ1-2, with D uncertain. The CDR3 contains 13 residues. The germline V and J ends were trimmed by 4 bases and 6 bases, with 12 bases remaining between them. The germline V gene encodes CDR1 SNHLY and CDR2 FYNNEI. The CDR3 protein is CASSVGEFDGYTF. As DNA, the CDR3 is TGTGCCAGCAGTGTTGGCGAATTTGATGGCTACACCTTC. Full variable domain (missing parts from reference TRBV2 and TRBJ1-2): EPEVTQTPSHQVTQMGQEVILRCVPISNHLYFYWYRQILGQKVEFLVSFYNNEISEKSEIFDDQFSVERPDGSNFTLKIRSTKLEDSAMYFCASSVGEFDGYTFGSGTRLTVV.

This clonotype was counted between two and nine times. The J gene is TRBJ1-2, the V gene TRBV4-3, with D unresolved. Trimming removed 1 base from V and 8 bases from J, with 14 bases in between. Per germline, CDR1 LGHNA and CDR2 YSLEER. CDR3 size: 14 residues. This CDR3 reads CASSQGRQKLGYTF. CDR3 nucleotide sequence: TGCGCCAGCAGCCAAGGTCGGCAGAAACTCGGCTACACCTTC.

This clonotype has just a few counts. V usage is TRBV5-1 and J usage is TRBJ2-3; 10 bases agree with TRBD2. The length of the CDR3 is 15 residues. The germline gives CDR1 SGHRS, CDR2 YFSETQ. V lost 8 bases, J lost 3 bases, and 9 bases stayed unmatched. The CDR3 DNA reads TGCGCCAGTCCCCACCCAGCGGGGGGGACAGATACGCAGTATTTT. This sequence encodes CASPHPAGGTDTQYF.

This clonotype was counted a few times. The DNA for the CDR3 is TGTGCCAACCCCAGGGCTACCGGGGAGCTGTTTTTT. This gives the protein CANPRATGELFF. The chain is built from TRBV12-3 or TRBV12-4 and TRBJ2-2; a weak D match, TRBD1 (5 bases). Trimming shortened V by 10 bases and J by 5 bases, and 11 bases separated the two germline ends. CDR3 length: 12 residues.

This clonotype came up a few times. This sequence joins TRBV6-6 and TRBJ2-7, with 11 nucleotides matching TRBD2. Germline lookup yields CDR1 MNHNY and CDR2 SVGAGI (reference sequence). V lost 6 bases to trimming and J lost 2 bases; unmatched junction nucleotides: 6. The CDR3 sequence is 15 residues long. CDR3 protein: CASRISGGAPYEQYF. Here the CDR3 DNA reads TGTGCCAGCAGGATTAGCGGGGGGGCCCCCTACGAGCAGTACTTC.

The genes are TRBV5-1 and TRBJ2-7; D not certain. CDR3 length equals 13 residues. Per germline, CDR1 SGHRS and CDR2 YFSETQ. The ends were cut back, 1 base at V and 2 bases at J, with 7 bases in the middle. CDR3 residues: CASSLSQTYEQYF. Written as DNA, the CDR3 is TGCGCCAGCAGCTTGAGCCAGACCTACGAGCAGTACTTC.

This clonotype has just a few counts. The gene calls are TRBV27 and TRBJ1-2; perhaps TRBD1 as D (6 bases). The germline V and J ends were trimmed by 2 bases and 0 bases, with 7 bases remaining between them. Per germline, CDR1 MNHEY and CDR2 SMNVEV (reference sequence). The CDR3 loop spans 14 amino acids. CDR3 in DNA: TGTGCCAGCAGTTTACAGGGGACTAACTATGGCTACACCTTC. As protein: CASSLQGTNYGYTF.

This clonotype was seen a handful of times. The genes are TRBV4-1 and TRBJ2-2; D call uncertain. The CDR3 spans 14 residues. CDR1 is MGHRA, CDR2 YSYEKL, per germline. Trimming stripped 3 bases from V and 5 bases from J, with 10 bases between. CDR3 region: CASSHRAPTGELFF. CDR3 bases: TGCGCCAGCAGCCACCGGGCCCCAACCGGGGAGCTGTTTTTT.

The CDR3 here is CASTTRGYNEKLFF. CDR3 bases: TGTGCCAGCACCACCCGGGGGTATAATGAAAAACTGTTTTTT. This chain connects TRBV7-2 to TRBJ1-4, with a weak D call TRBD1 (5 bases). Per germline, CDR1 SGHTA and CDR2 FQGNSA. Trimming removed 7 bases from V and 4 bases from J, with 13 bases in between. The CDR3 has 14 amino acids. Supplemented by reference TRBV7-2 and TRBJ1-4, the full variable domain reads GAGVSQSPSNKVTEKGKDVELRCDPISGHTALYWYRQSLGQGLEFLIYFQGNSAPDKSGLPSDRFSAERTGGSVSTLTIQRTQQEDSAVYLCASTTRGYNEKLFFGSGTQLSVL.

At least ten counts were recorded for this clonotype. V is TRBV28 and J is TRBJ1-3; D uncertain. Deletions cut 5 bases from V and 11 bases from J, with 19 bases between. This CDR3 region has 14 residues. CDR1 is MDHEN and CDR2 is SYDVKM in the germline V gene. CDR3 region: CASSSVWRAHAIYF. Here the CDR3 DNA reads TGTGCCAGCAGTAGCGTTTGGAGGGCCCACGCCATATATTTT.

This chain links TRBV27 with TRBJ1-5; D is unclear. This CDR3 has 13 amino acids. V dropped 2 bases and J dropped 6 bases, with 8 bases sitting between them. Germline V CDR1 and CDR2: MNHEY, SMNVEV (reference sequence). The CDR3 nucleotides are TGTGCCAGCAGTTTAATCCCCGGTCAGCCCCAGCATTTT. Protein product: CASSLIPGQPQHF.

This clonotype showed up just a few times. The gene calls are TRBV3-1 and TRBJ1-2, with 7 bases aligning to TRBD1. The CDR3 contains 11 residues. With V trimmed by 5 bases and J by 8 bases, 2 bases remained unmatched. CDR1 and CDR2 (germline): LGHDT, YNNKEL (reference sequence). This CDR3 is CASSMDRGYTF. The CDR3 DNA follows: TGTGCCAGCAGCATGGACAGGGGCTACACCTTC. The variable domain in full, completed from reference TRBV3-1 and TRBJ1-2, reads DTAVSQTPKYLVTQMGNDKSIKCEQNLGHDTMYWYKQDSKKFLKIMFSYNNKELIINETVPNRFSPKSPDKAHLNLHINSLELGDSAVYFCASSMDRGYTFGSGTRLTVV.

Many counts were recorded for this clonotype. This sequence joins TRBV3-1 and TRBJ1-1; D is ambiguous. There are 14 residues in the CDR3. Germline V gene data show CDR1 as LGHDT and CDR2 as YNNKEL (reference sequence). Trimming took 1 base from V and 9 from J, leaving 15 bases between them. DNA for the CDR3: TGTGCCAGCAGCCAAGGGGATCTGGGAGCCCAAGCTTTCTTT. This gives the protein CASSQGDLGAQAFF.

The chain employs TRBV5-1 and TRBJ1-1; D ambiguous. This CDR3 is built from 15 residues. Between the trimmed V and J ends, which lost 2 bases and 2 bases, there was a span of 13 bases. Germline V gene data show CDR1 as SGHRS and CDR2 as YFSETQ. CDR3 protein: CASSFRTWTNTEAFF. In DNA, the CDR3 is TGCGCCAGCAGCTTTCGGACGTGGACCAACACTGAAGCTTTCTTT.

The chain carries TRBV20-1 and TRBJ2-5; D unclear. Germline V lookup: CDR1 DFQATT, CDR2 SNEGSKA (reference sequence). Trimming took 3 bases from V and 1 from J, leaving 6 bases between them. This CDR3 contains 12 residues. CDR3 in amino acids: CSASPPQETQYF. The CDR3 DNA reads as TGCAGTGCTAGTCCACCCCAAGAGACCCAGTACTTC.

This clonotype occurred a few times. The J gene is TRBJ2-2, the V gene TRBV25-1; no firm D call. Trimming removed 6 bases from V and 7 bases from J, with 6 bases in between. Germline CDR1 is MGHDK and CDR2 is SYGVNS. The CDR3 loop spans 11 amino acids. The CDR3 loop reads CASRSIGELFF. The DNA of the CDR3 is TGTGCCAGCAGATCAATCGGGGAGCTGTTTTTT.

This clonotype came up a few times. The rearrangement uses TRBV12-5 and TRBJ1-1; D gene ambiguous. CDR3 size: 14 residues. V was cut by 6 bases and J by 2 bases, with 13 bases left in between. Per germline, CDR1 LGHNT and CDR2 FRNRAP. CDR3 DNA sequence: TGTGCTAGTGGCAAAGGGTGGGAAAACACTGAAGCTTTCTTT. The encoded protein is CASGKGWENTEAFF.

This clonotype was counted many times. V is TRBV6-5 and J is TRBJ2-2, with TRBD1 as a possible D gene (6 bases). Trimming cost V 6 bases and J 2 bases, with 10 bases left between them. The CDR3 has 14 amino acids. Germline V gene sequence: CDR1 MNHEY, CDR2 SVGAGI. CDR3 amino acids: CASRRDTNTGELFF. As DNA, the CDR3 is TGTGCCAGCAGGAGGGACACCAACACCGGGGAGCTGTTTTTT.

The V and J genes are TRBV15 and TRBJ1-4; D gene uncertain. Germline V gene data show CDR1 as LNHNV and CDR2 as YYDKDF (reference sequence). This CDR3 has 15 amino acids. The germline V and J ends were trimmed by 0 bases and 7 bases, with 12 bases remaining between them. This CDR3 is CATSREDSWSEKLFF. Here the CDR3 DNA reads TGTGCCACCAGCAGAGAGGACTCCTGGAGTGAAAAACTGTTTTTT.

This clonotype showed up many times. This rearrangement joins TRBV4-3 to TRBJ1-5; D is unclear. Germline V gives CDR1 LGHNA, CDR2 YSLEER. Trimming removed 0 bases from V and 5 bases from J, with 11 bases in between. This CDR3 contains 15 residues. The CDR3 DNA sequence: TGCGCCAGCAGCCAAGAACGGTCGGGTCATCAGCCCCAGCATTTT. It yields the protein CASSQERSGHQPQHF.

This clonotype has a handful of counts. J is TRBJ2-7 and V is TRBV27, with 7 bases fitting TRBD1. CDR1 and CDR2 from the germline V gene are MNHEY and SMNVEV (reference sequence). V was clipped by 5 bases and J by 5 bases; unmatched bases: 15. This CDR3 contains 16 residues. The CDR3 nucleotides read TGTGCCAGCAGTCCTACGTGGACAGGAGGTTCCCACGAGCAGTACTTC. It translates to CASSPTWTGGSHEQYF.

The gene calls are TRBV20-1 and TRBJ2-5; TRBD2 agrees at 11 bases. The CDR3 length is 17 residues. From germline, CDR1 is DFQATT and CDR2 SNEGSKA (reference sequence). Trimming took 0 bases from V and 5 from J; bases not matched to a gene: 11. CDR3: CSARDPTSGGMMETQYF. The CDR3, as DNA: TGCAGTGCTAGAGATCCTACTAGCGGGGGTATGATGGAGACCCAGTACTTC.

There are a few counts of this clonotype. As DNA, the CDR3 is TGTGCCAGCACCCCCTACGTGGGGAGAAGGAACTACAATGAGCAGTTCTTC. It codes for CASTPYVGRRNYNEQFF. This chain connects TRBV5-6 to TRBJ2-1; tentatively, D is TRBD2 (5 bases). CDR1 and CDR2 from the germline V gene are SGHDT and YYEEEE. The V and J ends lost 6 bases and 3 bases respectively, with 22 bases between them. The CDR3 totals 17 residues. Drawing the rest from reference TRBV5-6 and TRBJ2-1, the complete variable domain is DAGVTQSPTHLIKTRGQQVTLRCSPKSGHDTVSWYQQALGQGPQFIFQYYEEEERQRGNFPDRFSGHQFPNYSSELNVNALLLGDSALYLCASTPYVGRRNYNEQFFGPGTRLTVL.

The J gene is TRBJ1-1, the V gene TRBV25-1, with D perhaps TRBD1 (6 bases). Trimming pared 3 bases from V and 7 bases from J, leaving 9 bases between. The germline V gene encodes CDR1 MGHDK and CDR2 SYGVNS. This CDR3 is built from 12 residues. In DNA form, the CDR3 reads TGTGCCAGCAGTGATCGCAGGGGTGAAGCTTTCTTT. It codes for CASSDRRGEAFF. Full variable domain (outside the CDR3, taken from reference TRBV25-1 and TRBJ1-1): EADIYQTPRYLVIGTGKKITLECSQTMGHDKMYWYQQDPGMELHLIHYSYGVNSTEKGDLSSESTVSRIRTEHFPLTLESARPSHTSQYLCASSDRRGEAFFGQGTRLTVV.

This clonotype came up a few times. CDR3 region: CSAVTLRGLNQPQHF. For the CDR3, the DNA is TGCAGTGCTGTCACTCTCCGGGGCCTTAATCAGCCCCAGCATTTT. The rearrangement uses TRBV20-1 and TRBJ1-5; D may be TRBD1 (5 bases). The CDR3 has 15 amino acids. Trimming shortened V by 5 bases and J by 4 bases, and 18 bases separated the two germline ends. The germline gives CDR1 DFQATT, CDR2 SNEGSKA (reference sequence).